The 3 T cell receptor beta chains presented below share a single source sample, sequenced in a study of cytomegalovirus exposure and HLA in healthy donors (dated by TCRdb to 2017 to 2019). The library was generated by the immunoSEQ multiplex PCR assay. A mixture of 60 forward primers for TCR Vbeta segments and 13 reverse primers for TCR Jbeta segments was used in the multiplex PCR. TCRdb took this table from immuneACCESS and kept in-frame rearrangements with V and J called. Such tables lack part of the clones; where checked against another copy, unresolved V genes explain under half of the gap, and the rest is unexplained. Here the sample has about 180,000 clones; 80% occur a single time. Together, the top ten hold 4.5% to 6% of the sample. Sample: PBMCs. These receptors all stem from a man aged 40-49 years in good health and CMV-seronegative.

V gene TRBV2 combines with J gene TRBJ1-1; TRBD1 matches at 7 bases. The V segment lost 6 bases and the J segment 5 bases; nucleotides outside the gene matches: 3. In germline, CDR1 is SNHLY, CDR2 FYNNEI. This CDR3 contains 12 residues. The CDR3, as DNA: TGTGCCAGCAGAGTACAGGGGACTGAAGCTTTCTTT. It encodes CASRVQGTEAFF.

This chain connects TRBV29-1 to TRBJ2-3; TRBD2 matches 7 bases. This CDR3 has 14 residues. V shed 6 bases, J shed 4 bases, and the junction held 10 bases outside the gene matches. In germline, CDR1 is SQVTM, CDR2 ANQGSEA. CDR3 coding DNA: TGCAGCGTCGGGGAAAGCGGGGTCGCAGATACGCAGTATTTT. Protein sequence: CSVGESGVADTQYF.

This chain joins TRBV27 and TRBJ2-3; D ambiguous. The CDR3 loop spans 14 amino acids. The germline gives CDR1 MNHEY, CDR2 SMNVEV (reference sequence). V was pared by 3 bases and J by 2 bases, with 9 bases between. CDR3 DNA sequence: TGTGCCAGCAGTTTCCTCGGTCCCACAGATACGCAGTATTTT. Its protein is CASSFLGPTDTQYF.